This is a list of T cell receptor beta chains from one sample in a study of shared clonotypes between healthy human individuals. Method: immunoSEQ multiplex PCR; TCRdb's copy keeps in-frame clones and lacks some. The data show around 2.3 million clones, with around 95% seen just once and around 0.13% held by the top ten. Sequencing input: naive CD4+ T cells sorted from blood. The receptors were sampled from a man aged 18 to 35 in good health. Each CDR3 is given with its conserved first and last residue. A D gene is named only where the DNA matches it firmly.

j_gene | d_gene | v_gene | CDR3nt | CDR3aa
TRBJ2-3 | TRBD2 | TRBV18 | TGTGCCAGCACCGGCGCGGGGGCAGATACGCAGTATTTT | CASTGAGADTQYF
TRBJ1-1 | - | TRBV6-5 | TGTGCCAGCAGGGGGGGTGGAGGCACTGAAGCTTTCTTT | CASRGGGGTEAFF
TRBJ2-7 | TRBD2 | TRBV2 | TGTGCCAGCAGTGCCGAGACTAGCGGGAGTCTCTTC | CASSAETSGSLF
TRBJ1-2 | TRBD1 | TRBV27 | TGTGCCAGCAGTTTAGGGACAGGGGGAGGATATGGCTACACCTTC | CASSLGTGGGYGYTF
TRBJ2-7 | TRBD1 | TRBV11-2 | TGTGCCAGCAGCTTAGATCAAAGTGAAGGGGGCCCCTCCTACGAGCAGTACTTC | CASSLDQSEGGPSYEQYF
TRBJ1-6 | TRBD1 | TRBV5-1 | TGCGCCAGCAGCTTCGTGGGACAGGGGGTCTCACCCCTCCACTTT | CASSFVGQGVSPLHF
TRBJ1-4 | - | TRBV10-3 | TGTGCCATTACACCGACAACGGGGGAAAAACTGTTTTTT | CAITPTTGEKLFF
TRBJ1-3 | - | TRBV7-9 | TGTGCCAGCAGCTTAGGTAGGGGGAAGACTGGAAACACCATATATTTT | CASSLGRGKTGNTIYF
TRBJ2-3 | TRBD1 | TRBV10-3 | TGTGCCGTATCGAGGGGGCGAGCAGATACGCAGTATTTT | CAVSRGRADTQYF
TRBJ2-2 | - | TRBV9 | TGTGCCAGCAGCGTAGAAGGCAGAAACACCGGGGAGCTGTTTTTT | CASSVEGRNTGELFF
TRBJ1-2 | - | TRBV6-1 | TGTGCCAGCAGTGGATCGACAGTAACCTATGGCTACACCTTC | CASSGSTVTYGYTF
TRBJ2-2 | TRBD1 | TRBV2 | TGTGCCAGCAGCAGGGACAGGCCACCGAACACCGGGGAGCTGTTTTTT | CASSRDRPPNTGELFF
TRBJ1-2 | TRBD1 | TRBV7-8 | TGTGCCAGCAGCCTGGGACAGCTTAATAACTATGGCTACACCTTC | CASSLGQLNNYGYTF
TRBJ1-6 | - | TRBV5-4 | TGTGCCAGCAGCTGGGACGGCTATAATTCACCCCTCCACTTT | CASSWDGYNSPLHF
TRBJ1-2 | TRBD1 | TRBV19 | TGTGCCAGTAAGACGACAGGGACGGGCTATGGCTACACCTTC | CASKTTGTGYGYTF
TRBJ2-7 | TRBD2 | TRBV7-2 | TGTGCCAGCAGCTTTAGGCGGGGGGTTGGCTACGAGCAGTACTTC | CASSFRRGVGYEQYF